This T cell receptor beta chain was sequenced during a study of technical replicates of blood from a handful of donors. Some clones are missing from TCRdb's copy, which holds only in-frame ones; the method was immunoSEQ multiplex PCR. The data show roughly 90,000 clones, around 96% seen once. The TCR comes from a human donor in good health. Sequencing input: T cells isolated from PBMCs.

The CDR3 sequence: CSVEGGEKLFF. The CDR3, as DNA: TGCAGCGTTGAGGGGGGTGAAAAACTGTTTTTT. The chain joins TRBV29-1 to TRBJ1-4; possible D gene TRBD1, 5 bases. The CDR3 covers 11 residues. The V end lost 3 bases, the J end lost 7 bases, and 6 bases lay between the germline ends. Germline V CDR1 and CDR2: SQVTM, ANQGSEA.